This record covers a single T cell receptor beta chain. The data were obtained in a study of cytomegalovirus exposure and HLA in healthy donors. 60 Vbeta and 13 Jbeta primers were used in PCR. Repertoires were generated with immunoSEQ multiplex PCR, while TCRdb's copy carries only in-frame clones and drops some. The table includes 120,000 or so clones, approximately 17% detected once. Germline V gene lookup returns CDR1 SGHAT and CDR2 FQNNGV. The CDR3 is 13 amino acids. V was clipped by 6 bases and J by 5 bases; unmatched bases: 6. This chain connects TRBV11-2 to TRBJ2-5; TRBD1 agrees at 7 bases. Sequenced: PBMCs. The TCR was taken from a female donor in good health and CMV-seropositive. The CDR3 reads CASSGQERETQYF. As DNA, the CDR3 is TGTGCCAGCAGTGGACAGGAGCGTGAGACCCAGTACTTC.